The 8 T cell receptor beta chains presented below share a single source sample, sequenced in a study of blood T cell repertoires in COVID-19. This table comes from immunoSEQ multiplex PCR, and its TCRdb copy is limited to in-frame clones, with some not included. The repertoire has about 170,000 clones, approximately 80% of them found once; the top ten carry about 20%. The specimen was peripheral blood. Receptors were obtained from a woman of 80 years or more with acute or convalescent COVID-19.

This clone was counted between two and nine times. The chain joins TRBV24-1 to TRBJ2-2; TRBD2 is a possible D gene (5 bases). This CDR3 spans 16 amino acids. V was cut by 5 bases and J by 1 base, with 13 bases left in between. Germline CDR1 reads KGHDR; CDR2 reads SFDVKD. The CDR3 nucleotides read TGTGCCACCAGTGTTAGGAGGACTGTGAACACCGGGGAGCTGTTTTTT. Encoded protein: CATSVRRTVNTGELFF.

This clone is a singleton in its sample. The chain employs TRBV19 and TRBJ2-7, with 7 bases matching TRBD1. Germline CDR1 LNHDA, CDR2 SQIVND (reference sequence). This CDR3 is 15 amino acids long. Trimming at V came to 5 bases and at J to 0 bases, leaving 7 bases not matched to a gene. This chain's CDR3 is CASSWDSQSSYEQYF. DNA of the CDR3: TGTGCCAGTAGTTGGGACAGCCAGAGCTCCTACGAGCAGTACTTC.

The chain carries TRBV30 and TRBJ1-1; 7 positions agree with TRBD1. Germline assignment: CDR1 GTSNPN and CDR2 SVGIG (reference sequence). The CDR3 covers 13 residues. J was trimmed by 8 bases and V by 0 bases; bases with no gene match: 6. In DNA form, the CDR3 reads TGTGCCTGGAGTGTGAGAGGGGGCTACGAAGCTTTCTTT. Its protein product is CAWSVRGGYEAFF.

The CDR3 coding sequence is TGCGCCAGCAGCCCCTCTCACAGGGGGTCCTACGAGCAGTACTTC. This encodes CASSPSHRGSYEQYF. J is TRBJ2-7 and V is TRBV5-1; 8 nucleotides agree with TRBD1. V lost 4 bases, J lost 1 base, and 7 bases stayed unmatched. The CDR3 consists of 15 residues. Per the germline V gene, CDR1 is SGHRS and CDR2 is YFSETQ.

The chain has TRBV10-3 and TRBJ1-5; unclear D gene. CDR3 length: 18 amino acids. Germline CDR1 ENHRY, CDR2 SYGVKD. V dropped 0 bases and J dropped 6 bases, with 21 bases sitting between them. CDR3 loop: CAISESKVRVSGSQPQHF. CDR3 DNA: TGTGCCATCAGTGAGTCAAAGGTCCGGGTCTCGGGAAGTCAGCCCCAGCATTTT.

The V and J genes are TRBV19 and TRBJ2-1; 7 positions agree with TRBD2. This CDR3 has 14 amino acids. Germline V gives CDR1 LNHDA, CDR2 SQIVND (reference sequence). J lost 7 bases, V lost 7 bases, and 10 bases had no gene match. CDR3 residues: CASMVAGGSNEQFF. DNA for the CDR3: TGTGCCAGTATGGTAGCCGGCGGGAGTAATGAGCAGTTCTTC.

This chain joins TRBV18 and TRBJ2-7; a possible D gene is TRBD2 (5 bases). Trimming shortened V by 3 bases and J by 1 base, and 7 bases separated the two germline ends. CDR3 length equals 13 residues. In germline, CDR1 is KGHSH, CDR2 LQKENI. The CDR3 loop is CASSPGLSYEQYF. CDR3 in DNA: TGTGCCAGCTCACCTGGACTTTCCTACGAGCAGTACTTC.

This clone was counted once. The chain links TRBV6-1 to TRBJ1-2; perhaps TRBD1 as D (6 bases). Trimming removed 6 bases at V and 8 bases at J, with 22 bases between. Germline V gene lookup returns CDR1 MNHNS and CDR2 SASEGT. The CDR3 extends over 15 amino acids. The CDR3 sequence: CASRGGTKPRMGYTF. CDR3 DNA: TGTGCCAGCAGGGGAGGGACAAAACCTCGCATGGGCTACACCTTC.